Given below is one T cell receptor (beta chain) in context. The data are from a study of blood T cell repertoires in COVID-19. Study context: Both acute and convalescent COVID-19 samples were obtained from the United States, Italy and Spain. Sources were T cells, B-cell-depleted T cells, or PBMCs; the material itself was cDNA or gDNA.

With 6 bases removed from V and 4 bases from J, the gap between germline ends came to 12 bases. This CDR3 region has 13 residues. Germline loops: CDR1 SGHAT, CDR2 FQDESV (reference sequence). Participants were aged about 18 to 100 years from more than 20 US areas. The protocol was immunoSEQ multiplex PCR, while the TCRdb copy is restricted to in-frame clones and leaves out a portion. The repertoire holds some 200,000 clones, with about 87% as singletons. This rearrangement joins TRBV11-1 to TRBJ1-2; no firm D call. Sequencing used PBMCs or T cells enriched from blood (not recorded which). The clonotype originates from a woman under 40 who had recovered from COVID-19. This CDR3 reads CASSTDTTYGYTF. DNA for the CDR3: TGTGCCAGCAGTACAGACACCACCTATGGCTACACCTTC.